The T cell receptor (beta chain) described here comes from a study of cytomegalovirus exposure and HLA in healthy donors. As to this clone: What it recognizes is unknown.

In germline, CDR1 is SNHLY, CDR2 FYNNEI. The CDR3 length is 15 residues. V shed 0 bases and J 6 bases; nucleotides not matched to a gene: 3. Study-level results: Later analysis revealed greater clonal expansion in HLA-associated TCR beta chains than in equally common others. Some V segments, including TRBV6-2 and TRBV6-3, were excluded as indistinguishable.

The PCR ran on 60 Vbeta and 13 Jbeta primers. Data came from immunoSEQ multiplex PCR; TCRdb stores just in-frame clones and leaves some out. This table has about 180,000 clones, approximately 81% appearing once. Sequencing was performed on PBMCs. The TCR was taken from a boy aged 2 to 10 in good health and CMV-seronegative. This chain links TRBV2 with TRBJ2-1; 9 bases align to TRBD1. Written as DNA, the CDR3 is TGTGCCAGCAGTGAAGCTACAGGGGGCGGCAATGAGCAGTTCTTC. Protein sequence: CASSEATGGGNEQFF.